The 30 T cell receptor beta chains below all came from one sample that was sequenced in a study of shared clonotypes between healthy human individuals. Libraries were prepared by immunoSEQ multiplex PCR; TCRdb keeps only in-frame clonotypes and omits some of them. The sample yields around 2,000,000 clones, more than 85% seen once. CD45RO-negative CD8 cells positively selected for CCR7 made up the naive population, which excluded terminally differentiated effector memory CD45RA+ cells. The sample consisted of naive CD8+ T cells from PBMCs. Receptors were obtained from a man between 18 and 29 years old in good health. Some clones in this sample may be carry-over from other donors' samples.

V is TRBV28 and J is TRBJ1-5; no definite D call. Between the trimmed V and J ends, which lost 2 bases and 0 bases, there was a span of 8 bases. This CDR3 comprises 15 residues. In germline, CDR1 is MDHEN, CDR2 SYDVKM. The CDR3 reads CASSLVQNSNQPQHF. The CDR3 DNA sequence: TGTGCCAGCAGTTTAGTTCAGAATAGCAATCAGCCCCAGCATTTT.

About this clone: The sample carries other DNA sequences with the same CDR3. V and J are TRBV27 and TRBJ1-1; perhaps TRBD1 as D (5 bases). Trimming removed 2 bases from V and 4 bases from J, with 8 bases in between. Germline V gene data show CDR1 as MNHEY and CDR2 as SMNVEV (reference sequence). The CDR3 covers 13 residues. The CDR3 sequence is CASSLQGGTEAFF. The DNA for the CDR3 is TGTGCCAGCAGTTTACAGGGTGGCACTGAAGCTTTCTTT.

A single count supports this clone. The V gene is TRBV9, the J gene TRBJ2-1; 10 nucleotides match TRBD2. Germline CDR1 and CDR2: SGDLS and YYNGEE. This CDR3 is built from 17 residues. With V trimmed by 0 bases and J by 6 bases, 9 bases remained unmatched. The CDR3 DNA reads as TGTGCCAGCAGCGTAGATGGCCCTAGCGGGGGATCCAATGAGCAGTTCTTC. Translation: CASSVDGPSGGSNEQFF.

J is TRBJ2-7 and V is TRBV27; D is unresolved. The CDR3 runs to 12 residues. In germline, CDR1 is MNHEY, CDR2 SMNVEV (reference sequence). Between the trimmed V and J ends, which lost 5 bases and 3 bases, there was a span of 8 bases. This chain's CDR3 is CASSPDIYEQYF. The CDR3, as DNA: TGTGCCAGCAGTCCGGATATCTACGAGCAGTACTTC.

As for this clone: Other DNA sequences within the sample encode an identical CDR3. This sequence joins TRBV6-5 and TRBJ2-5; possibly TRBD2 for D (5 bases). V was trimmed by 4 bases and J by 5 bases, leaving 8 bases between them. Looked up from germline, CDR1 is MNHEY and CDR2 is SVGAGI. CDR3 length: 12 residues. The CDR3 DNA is TGTGCCAGCAGTTCCGGGGAGGAGACCCAGTACTTC. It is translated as CASSSGEETQYF.

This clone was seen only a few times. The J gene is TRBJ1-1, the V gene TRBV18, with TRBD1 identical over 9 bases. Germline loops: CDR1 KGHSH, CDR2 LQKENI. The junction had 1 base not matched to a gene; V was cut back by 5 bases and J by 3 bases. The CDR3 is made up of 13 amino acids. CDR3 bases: TGTGCCAGCTCAACAGGGGGCTACACTGAAGCTTTCTTT. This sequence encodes CASSTGGYTEAFF.

CDR3 residues: CASISGLAEAFF. The CDR3 nucleotides read TGTGCCAGCATCTCAGGGTTAGCTGAAGCTTTCTTT. The chain joins TRBV6-5 to TRBJ1-1; perhaps TRBD1 as D (5 bases). Germline CDR1 MNHEY, CDR2 SVGAGI. Trimming pared 7 bases from V and 6 bases from J, leaving 12 bases between. This CDR3 contains 12 residues.

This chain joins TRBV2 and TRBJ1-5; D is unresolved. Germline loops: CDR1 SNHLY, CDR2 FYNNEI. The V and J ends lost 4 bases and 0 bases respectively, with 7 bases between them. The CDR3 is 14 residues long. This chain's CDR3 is CASSAPFSNQPQHF. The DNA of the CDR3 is TGTGCCAGCAGTGCTCCATTTAGCAATCAGCCCCAGCATTTT. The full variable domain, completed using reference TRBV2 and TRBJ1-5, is EPEVTQTPSHQVTQMGQEVILRCVPISNHLYFYWYRQILGQKVEFLVSFYNNEISEKSEIFDDQFSVERPDGSNFTLKIRSTKLEDSAMYFCASSAPFSNQPQHFGDGTRLSIL.

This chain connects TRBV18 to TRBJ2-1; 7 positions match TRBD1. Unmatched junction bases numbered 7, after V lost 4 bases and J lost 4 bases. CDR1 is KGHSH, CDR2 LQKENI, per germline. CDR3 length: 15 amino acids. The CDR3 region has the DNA TGTGCCAGCTCACGGCGGACAGGTATATACAATGAGCAGTTCTTC. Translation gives CASSRRTGIYNEQFF. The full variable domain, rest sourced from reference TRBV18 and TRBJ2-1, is NAGVMQNPRHLVRRRGQEARLRCSPMKGHSHVYWYRQLPEEGLKFMVYLQKENIIDESGMPKERFSAEFPKEGPSILRIQQVVRGDSAAYFCASSRRTGIYNEQFFGPGTRLTVL.

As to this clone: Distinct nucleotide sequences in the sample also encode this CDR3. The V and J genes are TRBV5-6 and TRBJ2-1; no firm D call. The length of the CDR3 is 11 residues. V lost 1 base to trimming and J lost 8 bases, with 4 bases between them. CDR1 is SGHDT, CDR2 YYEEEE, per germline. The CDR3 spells CASSLSHEQFF. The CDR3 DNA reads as TGTGCCAGCAGCTTGTCACATGAGCAGTTCTTC.

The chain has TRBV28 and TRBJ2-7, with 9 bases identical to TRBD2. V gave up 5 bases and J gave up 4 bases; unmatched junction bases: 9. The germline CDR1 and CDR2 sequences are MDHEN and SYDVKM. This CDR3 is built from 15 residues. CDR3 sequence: CASSGREGSWYEQYF. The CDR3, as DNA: TGTGCCAGCAGTGGGCGGGAGGGCAGTTGGTACGAGCAGTACTTC.

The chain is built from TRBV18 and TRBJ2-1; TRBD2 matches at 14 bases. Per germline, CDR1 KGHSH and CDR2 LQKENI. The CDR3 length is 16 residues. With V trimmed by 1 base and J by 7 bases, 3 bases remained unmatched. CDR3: CASSPRGTSGSNEQFF. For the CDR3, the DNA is TGTGCCAGCTCACCACGGGGGACTAGCGGGAGTAATGAGCAGTTCTTC.

In DNA, the CDR3 is TGTGCCAGCAGCCTCTTGACAAATGAAGAGACCCAGTACTTC. It encodes CASSLLTNEETQYF. The V gene is TRBV7-9, the J gene TRBJ2-5, with no clear D. Germline values: CDR1 SEHNR, CDR2 FQNEAQ (reference sequence). This CDR3 spans 14 amino acids. Trimming cost V 5 bases and J 3 bases, with 13 bases left between them.

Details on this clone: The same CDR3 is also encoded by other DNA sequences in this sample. CDR3 sequence (DNA): TGTGCCAGCAGCTATCCCCCAGAGCAGTACTTC. Translating gives CASSYPPEQYF. The chain recombines TRBV27 with TRBJ2-7; D unresolved. This CDR3 spans 11 amino acids. V was pared by 6 bases and J by 7 bases, with 10 bases between. The germline gives CDR1 MNHEY, CDR2 SMNVEV (reference sequence).

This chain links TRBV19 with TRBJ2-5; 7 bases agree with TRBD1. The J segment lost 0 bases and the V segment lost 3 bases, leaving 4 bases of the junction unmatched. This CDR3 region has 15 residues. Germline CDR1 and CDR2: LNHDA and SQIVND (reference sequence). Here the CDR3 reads CASSMTGLYQETQYF. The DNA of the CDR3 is TGTGCCAGTAGTATGACAGGGCTGTACCAAGAGACCCAGTACTTC.

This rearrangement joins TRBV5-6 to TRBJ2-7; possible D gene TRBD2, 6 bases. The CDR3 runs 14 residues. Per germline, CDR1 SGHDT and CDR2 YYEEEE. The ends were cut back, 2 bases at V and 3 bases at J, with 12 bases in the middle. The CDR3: CASSFGTSIYEQYF. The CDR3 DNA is TGTGCCAGCAGCTTCGGGACTTCCATCTACGAGCAGTACTTC.

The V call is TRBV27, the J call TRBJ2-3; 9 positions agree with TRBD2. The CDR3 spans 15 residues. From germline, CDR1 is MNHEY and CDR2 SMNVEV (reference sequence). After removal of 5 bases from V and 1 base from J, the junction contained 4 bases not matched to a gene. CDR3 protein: CASSPPSGGTDTQYF. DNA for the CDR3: TGTGCCAGCAGTCCGCCTAGCGGGGGCACAGATACGCAGTATTTT.

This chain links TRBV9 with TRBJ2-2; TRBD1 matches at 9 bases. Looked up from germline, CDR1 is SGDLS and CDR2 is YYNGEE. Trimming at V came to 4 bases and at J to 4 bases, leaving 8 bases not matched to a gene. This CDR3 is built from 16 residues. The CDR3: CASSRRGQGFTGELFF. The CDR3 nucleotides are TGTGCCAGCAGCCGACGGGGACAGGGTTTCACCGGGGAGCTGTTTTTT.

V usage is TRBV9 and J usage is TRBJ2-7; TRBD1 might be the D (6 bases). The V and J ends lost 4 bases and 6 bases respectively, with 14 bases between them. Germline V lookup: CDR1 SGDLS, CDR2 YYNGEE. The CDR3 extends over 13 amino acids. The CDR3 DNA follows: TGTGCCAGCAGCCCCCTACTAGGGGGCGAGCAGTACTTC. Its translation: CASSPLLGGEQYF.

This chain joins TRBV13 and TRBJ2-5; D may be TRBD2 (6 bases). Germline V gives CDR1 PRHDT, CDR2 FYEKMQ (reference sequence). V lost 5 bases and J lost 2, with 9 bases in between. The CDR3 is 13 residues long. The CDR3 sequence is CASSAGRQETQYF. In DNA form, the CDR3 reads TGTGCCAGCAGCGCGGGACGGCAAGAGACCCAGTACTTC.

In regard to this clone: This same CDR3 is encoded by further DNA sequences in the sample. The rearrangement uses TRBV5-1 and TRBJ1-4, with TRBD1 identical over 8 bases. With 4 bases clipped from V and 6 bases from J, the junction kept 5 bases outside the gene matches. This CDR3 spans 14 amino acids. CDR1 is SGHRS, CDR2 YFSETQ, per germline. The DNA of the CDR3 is TGCGCCAGCAGCCCAGGACAGGGATATGAAAAACTGTTTTTT. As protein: CASSPGQGYEKLFF.

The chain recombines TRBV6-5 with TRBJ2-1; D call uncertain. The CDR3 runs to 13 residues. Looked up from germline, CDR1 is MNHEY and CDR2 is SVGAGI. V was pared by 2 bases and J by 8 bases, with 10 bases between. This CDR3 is CASSYGPGDEQFF. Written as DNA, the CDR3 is TGTGCCAGCAGTTACGGACCGGGCGATGAGCAGTTCTTC.

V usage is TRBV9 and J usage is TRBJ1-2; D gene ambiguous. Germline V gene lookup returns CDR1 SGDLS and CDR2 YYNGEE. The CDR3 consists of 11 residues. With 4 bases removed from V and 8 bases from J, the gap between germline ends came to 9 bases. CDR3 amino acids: CASSTPSGYTF. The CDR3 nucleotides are TGTGCCAGCAGCACTCCCTCGGGCTACACCTTC.

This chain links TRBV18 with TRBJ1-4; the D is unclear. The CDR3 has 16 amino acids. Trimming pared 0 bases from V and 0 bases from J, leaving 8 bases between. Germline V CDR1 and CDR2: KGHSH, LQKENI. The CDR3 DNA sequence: TGTGCCAGCTCACCACCGAATAGTGCAACTAATGAAAAACTGTTTTTT. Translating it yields CASSPPNSATNEKLFF.

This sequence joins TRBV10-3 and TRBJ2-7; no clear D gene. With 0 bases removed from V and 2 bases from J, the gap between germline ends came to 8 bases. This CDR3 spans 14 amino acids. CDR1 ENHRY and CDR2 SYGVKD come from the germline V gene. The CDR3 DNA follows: TGTGCCATCAGTGAGTCGGGCCCTACCTACGAGCAGTACTTC. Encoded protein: CAISESGPTYEQYF.

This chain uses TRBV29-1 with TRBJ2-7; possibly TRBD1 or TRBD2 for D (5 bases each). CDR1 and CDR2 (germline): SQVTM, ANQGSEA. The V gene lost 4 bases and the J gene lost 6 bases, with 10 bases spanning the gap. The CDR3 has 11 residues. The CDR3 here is CSVGPGTEQYF. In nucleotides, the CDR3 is TGCAGCGTTGGGCCAGGGACCGAGCAGTACTTC.

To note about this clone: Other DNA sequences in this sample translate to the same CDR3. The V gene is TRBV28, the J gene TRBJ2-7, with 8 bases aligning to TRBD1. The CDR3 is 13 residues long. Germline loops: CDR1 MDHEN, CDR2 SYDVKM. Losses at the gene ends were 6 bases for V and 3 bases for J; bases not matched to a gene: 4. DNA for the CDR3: TGTGCCAGCAGACGGGACAGGAGCTACGAGCAGTACTTC. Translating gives CASRRDRSYEQYF.

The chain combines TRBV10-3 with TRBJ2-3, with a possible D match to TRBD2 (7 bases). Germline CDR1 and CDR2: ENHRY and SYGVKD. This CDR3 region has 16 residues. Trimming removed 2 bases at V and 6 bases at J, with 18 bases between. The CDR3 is CAISERVAGEGDTQYF. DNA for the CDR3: TGTGCCATCAGTGAGCGTGTGGCAGGGGAGGGGGATACGCAGTATTTT.

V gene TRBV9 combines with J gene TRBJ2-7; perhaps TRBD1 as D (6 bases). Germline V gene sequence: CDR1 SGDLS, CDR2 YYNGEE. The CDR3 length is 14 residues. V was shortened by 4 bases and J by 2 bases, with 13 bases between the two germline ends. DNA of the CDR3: TGTGCCAGCAGCTTGACAGGAGAAGCCTACGAGCAGTACTTC. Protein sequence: CASSLTGEAYEQYF.

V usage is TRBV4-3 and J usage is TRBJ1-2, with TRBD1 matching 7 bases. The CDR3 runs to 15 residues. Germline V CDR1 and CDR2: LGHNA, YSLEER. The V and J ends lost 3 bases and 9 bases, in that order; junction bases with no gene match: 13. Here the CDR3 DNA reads TGCGCCAGCAGCCAGCCATCCGGGACAGAGATGAGCTACACCTTC. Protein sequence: CASSQPSGTEMSYTF.